This T cell receptor (beta chain) was identified during a study of neoadjuvant nivolumab and ipilimumab in lung cancer. Study conclusions and caveats: Only two of four nivolumab-treated tumors gained richness and clonality by surgery. Resected tumors had greater TCR richness and clonality than uninvolved lung. Only a single major-pathologic-response sample was available for clonality analysis. Only a small number of samples underwent TCR sequencing.

As concerns this clone: Antigen unknown.

Generated by immunoSEQ multiplex PCR, the TCRdb table keeps only in-frame clones and is missing some. The sample holds about 26,000 clones, around 83% seen once. The specimen comprised tumor tissue, sampled after neoadjuvant nivolumab, alone or with ipilimumab, at or shortly before surgery. The clonotype comes from an adult with non-small cell lung cancer.

The CDR3, as DNA: TGCGCCAGCAGCCAAGATATCCGCAGCACAGATACGCAGTATTTT. Its translation: CASSQDIRSTDTQYF. The chain employs TRBV4-1 and TRBJ2-3; D not resolved. The CDR3 has 15 amino acids. V was shortened by 0 bases and J by 0 bases, with 7 bases between the two germline ends. CDR1 and CDR2 from the germline V gene are MGHRA and YSYEKL.